Below are 20 T cell receptor beta chains sequenced from a single sample in a study of T-cell reconstitution after alpha-beta-depleted transplantation in children. Unique molecular identifiers were used in preparing the TCRbeta library. TCRdb passed the PCR reads through MiXCR, listing each CDR3 protein once. This table holds approximately 490,000 distinct CDR3 sequences, under 15% found once. The sample in question was PBMCs from the stem cell graft donor, obtained from the stem cell graft. These receptors were taken from a human donor who donated a stem cell graft to a child with combined immunodeficiency.

This sequence joins TRBV6-1 and TRBJ2-3, with 13 bases lining up with TRBD2. Germline assignment: CDR1 MNHNS and CDR2 SASEGT. The J segment lost 5 bases and the V segment lost 4 bases, leaving 6 bases of the junction unmatched. The CDR3 loop spans 16 amino acids. The CDR3 is CASSVTSGGEIDTQYF. Here the CDR3 DNA reads TGTGCCAGCAGTGTAACTAGCGGGGGGGAGATAGATACGCAGTATTTT.

This clonotype was seen a few times. The chain carries TRBV24-1 and TRBJ2-7, with D possibly TRBD2 on 5 matching bases. From germline, CDR1 is KGHDR and CDR2 SFDVKD. Between the trimmed V and J ends, which lost 3 bases and 4 bases, there was a span of 9 bases. This CDR3 has 13 amino acids. The CDR3 DNA sequence: TGTGCCACCAGTGATAAAGGGAGATACGAGCAGTACTTC. The encoded protein is CATSDKGRYEQYF.

This clonotype was seen only a few times. J is TRBJ2-1 and V is TRBV4-3, with TRBD1 as a possible D gene (6 bases). Germline CDR1 is LGHNA and CDR2 is YSLEER. With 1 base removed from V and 5 bases from J, the gap between germline ends came to 9 bases. The CDR3 is 14 residues long. CDR3 region: CASSQGTVDNEQFF. The CDR3 coding sequence is TGCGCCAGCAGCCAAGGGACAGTAGACAATGAGCAGTTCTTC.

This clonotype was counted a few times. This chain links TRBV7-2 with TRBJ2-7; either TRBD1 or TRBD2 may fit D (6 bases each). The V and J ends lost 2 bases and 0 bases respectively, with 14 bases between them. Germline CDR1 SGHTA, CDR2 FQGNSA. This CDR3 contains 16 residues. CDR3 loop: CASSLRGRGGSYEQYF. The DNA of the CDR3 is TGTGCCAGCAGCTTACGGGGGAGAGGGGGCTCCTACGAGCAGTACTTC.

The rearrangement joins TRBV7-8 to TRBJ2-7; TRBD2 matches at 14 bases. J gave up 4 bases and V 5 bases, and 10 bases lay outside the gene matches. The germline V gene has CDR1 SGHVS and CDR2 FQNEAQ. CDR3 length: 17 residues. Here the CDR3 reads CASSTLRGTSGGYEQYF. The CDR3 DNA reads as TGTGCCAGCAGCACCCTTAGGGGGACTAGCGGGGGATACGAGCAGTACTTC.

This clonotype was observed a few times. This chain links TRBV10-3 with TRBJ2-1; 11 bases map to TRBD2. V dropped 4 bases and J dropped 0; count of bases not matched to a gene: 5. Germline CDR1 is ENHRY and CDR2 is SYGVKD. The CDR3 consists of 17 residues. CDR3 sequence: CAISGSSGRNSYNEQFF. CDR3 nucleotide sequence: TGTGCCATCAGTGGGTCTAGCGGGAGGAACTCCTACAATGAGCAGTTCTTC.

In its sample, this clonotype was seen many times. This rearrangement joins TRBV6-4 to TRBJ2-5; 10 bases map to TRBD2. V gave up 3 bases and J gave up 2 bases; unmatched junction bases: 3. Looked up from germline, CDR1 is MRHNA and CDR2 is SNTAGT. This CDR3 comprises 15 residues. In nucleotides, the CDR3 is TGTGCCAGCAGTGAACTAGCGGGGTTTCAAGAGACCCAGTACTTC. Its protein is CASSELAGFQETQYF.

The chain joins TRBV2 to TRBJ2-5; 10 bases align to TRBD2. V dropped 5 bases and J dropped 2; count of bases not matched to a gene: 8. CDR3 length: 16 residues. The germline V gene encodes CDR1 SNHLY and CDR2 FYNNEI. CDR3 DNA: TGTGCCAGCAGTCCCATCGTAGCGGGGGGACAAGAGACCCAGTACTTC. It yields the protein CASSPIVAGGQETQYF.

This clonotype occurred a few times. The CDR3 reads CATSGQGASEQFF. The CDR3 DNA reads TGTGCCACCAGTGGACAGGGGGCAAGTGAGCAGTTCTTC. The genes are TRBV24-1 and TRBJ2-1; 10 nucleotides agree with TRBD1. CDR1 and CDR2 from the germline V gene are KGHDR and SFDVKD. The CDR3 has 13 amino acids. The ends lost 5 bases at V and 9 bases at J; junction bases unmatched: 3.

The V and J genes are TRBV3-1 and TRBJ2-7; TRBD2 agrees at 9 bases. There are 14 residues in the CDR3. Trimming at V came to 6 bases and at J to 0 bases, leaving 3 bases not matched to a gene. The germline V gene has CDR1 LGHDT and CDR2 YNNKEL (reference sequence). The CDR3 loop is CASRSTSGSYEQYF. The CDR3 nucleotides are TGTGCCAGCAGGTCGACTAGCGGCTCCTACGAGCAGTACTTC.

The chain employs TRBV3-1 and TRBJ2-3; D is possibly TRBD1 or TRBD2 (5 bases each). Trimming took off 0 bases at V and 6 bases at J, with 16 bases between the two ends. This CDR3 contains 16 residues. Germline V lookup: CDR1 LGHDT, CDR2 YNNKEL (reference sequence). DNA for the CDR3: TGTGCCAGCAGCCAAGATCTTGGGGGAGCCTCGGATACGCAGTATTTT. It codes for CASSQDLGGASDTQYF.

V is TRBV7-6 and J is TRBJ1-2; TRBD1 matches at 10 bases. Germline assignment: CDR1 SGHVS and CDR2 FNYEAQ. This CDR3 is built from 19 residues. Trimming took 0 bases from V and 4 from J; bases not matched to a gene: 14. In nucleotides, the CDR3 is TGTGCCAGCAGCTTAGCGCCTGAGACAGGGGGCGGTCGGAGCTATGGCTACACCTTC. Its protein is CASSLAPETGGGRSYGYTF.

This clonotype was found a few times. The gene calls are TRBV7-8 and TRBJ2-7; 9 bases fit TRBD2. V trimming: 5 bases; J trimming: 1 base; junction bases outside the gene matches: 9. Germline V gives CDR1 SGHVS, CDR2 FQNEAQ. The CDR3 runs to 16 residues. The CDR3 DNA reads TGTGCCAGCAGCCCAGTCGGCGGGAGGGCTTCCTACGAGCAGTACTTC. Its translation: CASSPVGGRASYEQYF.

This sequence joins TRBV7-9 and TRBJ2-5; 12 nucleotides match TRBD2. CDR3 length: 15 residues. Per the germline V gene, CDR1 is SEHNR and CDR2 is FQNEAQ (reference sequence). V dropped 5 bases and J dropped 3; count of bases not matched to a gene: 4. The CDR3 region is CASSTWTSGKETQYF. In DNA, the CDR3 is TGTGCCAGCAGCACCTGGACTAGCGGGAAAGAGACCCAGTACTTC.

This sequence joins TRBV24-1 and TRBJ2-5; D uncertain. Germline lookup yields CDR1 KGHDR and CDR2 SFDVKD. The CDR3 is 17 residues long. Trimming took off 2 bases at V and 5 bases at J, with 20 bases between the two ends. The DNA of the CDR3 is TGTGCCACCAGTGATTCCTATGGACCATTGTCCGTGGAGACCCAGTACTTC. Translating gives CATSDSYGPLSVETQYF.

This chain links TRBV5-4 with TRBJ2-7, with no clear D. Germline lookup yields CDR1 SGHNT and CDR2 YYREEE (reference sequence). The CDR3 covers 15 residues. The V end lost 3 bases, the J end lost 13 bases, and 26 bases lay between the germline ends. The CDR3 protein is CASSSYPGPGPPDYF. The CDR3 bases are TGTGCCAGCAGCTCATACCCCGGACCAGGACCGCCGGACTACTTC.

This clonotype was seen only a few times. The genes are TRBV12-3 or TRBV12-4 and TRBJ2-4; D ambiguous. V lost 6 bases and J lost 7, with 10 bases in between. This CDR3 is 12 amino acids long. CDR3 nucleotides: TGTGCCAGCAGCCTTTCTAGTAACATTCAGTACTTC. Encoded protein: CASSLSSNIQYF.

The V and J genes are TRBV29-1 and TRBJ2-3, with no clear D. Germline V CDR1 and CDR2: SQVTM, ANQGSEA. This CDR3 comprises 12 residues. V was pared by 3 bases and J by 2 bases, with 6 bases between. The CDR3 reads CSVEISTDTQYF. The CDR3 nucleotides are TGCAGCGTTGAGATCTCCACAGATACGCAGTATTTT.

This clonotype appeared a few times. The chain employs TRBV4-3 and TRBJ2-2; perhaps TRBD2 as D (6 bases). The V gene lost 0 bases and the J gene lost 5 bases, with 19 bases spanning the gap. The germline CDR1 and CDR2 sequences are LGHNA and YSLEER. CDR3 length: 18 residues. CDR3 sequence: CASSQDRLSGVRTGELFF. The CDR3 bases are TGCGCCAGCAGCCAAGATCGGCTATCGGGGGTTAGGACCGGGGAGCTGTTTTTT.

The chain couples TRBV3-1 to TRBJ2-7, with 11 bases matching TRBD2. The CDR3 is 18 residues long. Trimming at V came to 0 bases and at J to 0 bases, leaving 7 bases not matched to a gene. Per germline, CDR1 LGHDT and CDR2 YNNKEL (reference sequence). Written as DNA, the CDR3 is TGTGCCAGCAGCCAAGATCTAGCGGGAGGCCCGCTCTCCTACGAGCAGTACTTC. As protein: CASSQDLAGGPLSYEQYF.